This TCR beta chain was recorded in a study of persistence of HIV-infected CD4 T cells. The immunoSEQ assay was version 4, run in survey mode. Sequenced by immunoSEQ multiplex PCR; TCRdb stores in-frame clones only, minus some. The data hold about 30,000 clones, with approximately 70% observed a single time. The stimulus was an HIV-1 Gag 15-mer peptide pool, about 1 ug/peptide/mL. Sorting of responding CD4+ T cells relied on upregulated CD40 ligand together with CD69. A roughly 17-hour stimulation of CD8-depleted PBMCs used anti-CD28/CD49d costimulation, CD40-blocking antibody and enfuvirtide. This CDR3 is 13 amino acids long. Germline V gives CDR1 SGHRS, CDR2 YFSETQ. V lost 0 bases and J 3 bases, leaving 6 bases between the germline ends. As concerns this clone: Its antigen is undetermined.

The source of this sequence is an adult man with HIV who was CMV-seropositive. The material sequenced was CD4+ T cells sorted from PBMCs after 18-hour stimulation, taken from a patient who received antiretroviral therapy. The rearrangement joins TRBV5-1 to TRBJ1-1, with D possibly TRBD1 on 6 matching bases. CDR3 residues: CASSLDRDTEAFF. The CDR3 DNA reads as TGCGCCAGCAGCTTGGACAGGGACACTGAAGCTTTCTTT.